The 15 T cell receptor beta chains given below trace back to one sample, sequenced in a study of cytotoxic CD8 clonotypes in ibrutinib-treated CLL. This table comes from immunoSEQ multiplex PCR, and its TCRdb copy is limited to in-frame clones, with some not included. The table includes just over 200,000 clones, just over 70% detected once. The sample in question was PBMCs, obtained after 12 months of ibrutinib treatment. These receptors were taken from a human donor with chronic lymphocytic leukemia.

The chain has TRBV27 and TRBJ1-2, with 9 nucleotides matching TRBD1. The CDR3 has 14 amino acids. The junction had 8 bases not matched to a gene; V was cut back by 5 bases and J by 7 bases. Germline CDR1 reads MNHEY; CDR2 reads SMNVEV (reference sequence). CDR3 amino acids: CASSTGQGPGGYTF. CDR3 coding DNA: TGTGCCAGCAGTACTGGACAGGGGCCCGGTGGCTACACCTTC.

In nucleotides, the CDR3 is TGTGCCATCCGGGAGGCCGTTGTGGATACGCAGTATTTT. Translating it yields CAIREAVVDTQYF. The rearrangement links TRBV10-3 to TRBJ2-3; 7 nucleotides match TRBD2. J lost 6 bases, V lost 8 bases, and 8 bases had no gene match. Germline V gene lookup returns CDR1 ENHRY and CDR2 SYGVKD. The CDR3 totals 13 residues.

The chain joins TRBV5-1 to TRBJ2-1; tentatively, D is TRBD2 (6 bases). Germline CDR1 and CDR2: SGHRS and YFSETQ. The CDR3 extends over 15 amino acids. Deletions cut 1 base from V and 7 bases from J, with 15 bases between. The CDR3 protein is CASSLSLGGINEQFF. The CDR3 DNA reads as TGCGCCAGCAGCTTGTCACTAGGAGGGATAAATGAGCAGTTCTTC.

This chain links TRBV25-1 with TRBJ1-3; weak D call: TRBD1 (5 bases). V shed 5 bases and J shed 1 base, with 12 bases lying between them. CDR3 length equals 15 residues. Germline loops: CDR1 MGHDK, CDR2 SYGVNS. The CDR3 is CASSRGTGSGNTIYF. Here the CDR3 DNA reads TGTGCCAGCAGTAGGGGAACTGGATCTGGAAACACCATATATTTT.

This chain links TRBV5-1 with TRBJ2-7, with D possibly being TRBD1 (6 bases). CDR1 is SGHRS, CDR2 YFSETQ, per germline. V was pared by 1 base and J by 6 bases, with 14 bases between. The CDR3 sequence is 14 residues long. CDR3 loop: CASSLYQGTSEQYF. In DNA, the CDR3 is TGCGCCAGCAGCTTGTACCAGGGGACCTCCGAGCAGTACTTC.

The genes are TRBV27 and TRBJ2-7, with D perhaps TRBD1 or TRBD2 (5 bases each). This CDR3 contains 15 residues. Trimming shortened V by 2 bases and J by 4 bases, and 15 bases separated the two germline ends. Germline loops: CDR1 MNHEY, CDR2 SMNVEV (reference sequence). The CDR3 DNA reads as TGTGCCAGCAGTTTAAAGGAGCGTTGGGGGTACGAGCAGTACTTC. Its translation: CASSLKERWGYEQYF.

The V gene is TRBV15, the J gene TRBJ2-1, with D uncertain. V was trimmed by 1 base and J by 0 bases, leaving 7 bases between them. Germline V gene lookup returns CDR1 LNHNV and CDR2 YYDKDF (reference sequence). The CDR3 runs 15 residues. The CDR3: CATSRVEISYNEQFF. Written as DNA, the CDR3 is TGTGCCACCAGCAGAGTCGAAATCTCCTACAATGAGCAGTTCTTC.

The chain uses TRBV2 and TRBJ2-2, with D perhaps matching TRBD1 or TRBD2 (5 bases each). This CDR3 contains 14 residues. The germline V gene encodes CDR1 SNHLY and CDR2 FYNNEI. The V gene lost 2 bases and the J gene lost 6 bases, with 10 bases spanning the gap. The DNA of the CDR3 is TGTGCCAGCAGTGAATTTGGGGGAGCCGGGGAGCTGTTTTTT. It encodes CASSEFGGAGELFF.

The chain combines TRBV29-1 with TRBJ2-5; D possibly corresponds to TRBD1 (5 bases). The V and J ends lost 7 bases and 6 bases respectively, with 12 bases between them. The germline CDR1 and CDR2 sequences are SQVTM and ANQGSEA. This CDR3 has 11 amino acids. CDR3 nucleotides: TGCAGCGGCGGTGTGGACAAGACCCAGTACTTC. This codes for CSGGVDKTQYF.

The chain joins TRBV19 to TRBJ1-2, with a weak D call TRBD1 (6 bases). The CDR3 spans 13 residues. CDR1 and CDR2 from the germline V gene are LNHDA and SQIVND (reference sequence). V was shortened by 4 bases and J by 2 bases, with 8 bases between the two germline ends. The CDR3, as DNA: TGTGCCAGTAGTAAAGGACAGAACTATGGCTACACCTTC. The encoded protein is CASSKGQNYGYTF.

The genes are TRBV10-3 and TRBJ2-3, with 10 nucleotides matching TRBD2. The CDR3 is 18 amino acids. Germline-derived CDR1 and CDR2 are ENHRY and SYGVKD. V lost 4 bases and J lost 1; bases outside the gene matches: 11. CDR3 loop: CAISGGSGGPFGTDTQYF. CDR3 coding DNA: TGTGCCATCAGTGGGGGTAGCGGGGGGCCGTTCGGCACAGATACGCAGTATTTT.

The chain is built from TRBV9 and TRBJ1-4; 10 bases align to TRBD1. Germline assignment: CDR1 SGDLS and CDR2 YYNGEE. Trimming removed 0 bases from V and 7 bases from J; junction bases left unmatched: 3. The CDR3 has 15 amino acids. The CDR3 loop reads CASSVAGTGVEKLFF. As DNA, the CDR3 is TGTGCCAGCAGCGTAGCGGGGACAGGGGTTGAAAAACTGTTTTTT.

The gene calls are TRBV5-1 and TRBJ2-5; 10 positions match TRBD1. The CDR3 covers 16 residues. Germline-derived CDR1 and CDR2 are SGHRS and YFSETQ. Trimming removed 1 base from V and 1 base from J; junction bases left unmatched: 4. The CDR3 region is CASSLTGTGVQETQYF. The CDR3 DNA is TGCGCCAGCAGCTTGACCGGGACAGGGGTCCAAGAGACCCAGTACTTC.

V is TRBV28 and J is TRBJ1-1; D may be TRBD1 (5 bases). Trimming shortened V by 3 bases and J by 4 bases, and 24 bases separated the two germline ends. Germline values: CDR1 MDHEN, CDR2 SYDVKM. There are 18 residues in the CDR3. DNA of the CDR3: TGTGCCAGCAGTTTTCTCAGGGTCGGACGAACAGTTGGCACTGAAGCTTTCTTT. Its protein is CASSFLRVGRTVGTEAFF.

The sample holds a few counts of this clone. The chain employs TRBV5-4 and TRBJ2-1; D ambiguous. The germline gives CDR1 SGHNT, CDR2 YYREEE (reference sequence). Deletions cut 3 bases from V and 3 bases from J, with 10 bases between. The CDR3 is 14 amino acids. In DNA form, the CDR3 reads TGTGCCAGCAGCTCCCCGGTTAACTACAATGAGCAGTTCTTC. Encoded protein: CASSSPVNYNEQFF.